This T cell receptor (beta chain) is drawn from a study of blood T cell repertoires in COVID-19. Study at large: Samples came from the United States, Italy and Spain, spanning acute and convalescent COVID-19. PBMCs, B-cell-depleted T cells, or T cells were the source of the cDNA or gDNA that made up the material.

Germline-derived CDR1 and CDR2 are MNHEY and SVGAGI. V lost 7 bases and J 0 bases, leaving 13 bases between the germline ends. CDR3 length: 15 residues. In the original processing: Reference gene primer amplification gave estimated nucleated cell counts. Method: immunoSEQ multiplex PCR; TCRdb's copy keeps in-frame clones and lacks some. V, J and clone size are those of that table, while D and trimming were read from the DNA. The repertoire includes about 87,000 clones, around 83% of them detected once, and over 15% sits in the top ten. The sequencing sample was made of peripheral blood. The V and J genes are TRBV6-5 and TRBJ2-1; D is perhaps TRBD2 (5 bases). This clonotype was obtained from a woman aged 55-70 years with acute or convalescent COVID-19. CDR3 nucleotides: TGTGCCAGCACTCGGGAAGGAAGCTCCTACAATGAGCAGTTCTTC. This encodes CASTREGSSYNEQFF.